What follows are 26 T cell receptor beta chains derived from one specimen sequenced in a study of T-cell reconstitution after alpha-beta-depleted transplantation in children. A library of TCRbeta sequences, prepared with unique molecular identifiers, was generated. From the PCR reads, TCRdb called clonotypes with MiXCR, one entry per CDR3 protein. The table records 500,000 to 600,000 distinct CDR3 sequences, roughly 18% of them present only once. Sample: PBMCs from the stem cell graft donor, taken from the stem cell graft. These receptors all stem from a human donor who donated a stem cell graft to a child with acute lymphoblastic leukemia.

The table lists this clonotype with a few counts. V is TRBV5-6 and J is TRBJ2-1; TRBD2 matches at 8 bases. Germline loops: CDR1 SGHDT, CDR2 YYEEEE. The CDR3 extends over 17 amino acids. The V and J ends lost 4 bases and 4 bases, in that order; junction bases with no gene match: 13. The CDR3 loop is CASSDGLASIDYNEQFF. CDR3 DNA: TGTGCCAGCAGCGACGGACTAGCTTCCATCGATTACAATGAGCAGTTCTTC.

This clonotype was detected once. J is TRBJ2-3 and V is TRBV20-1, with 13 positions matching TRBD2. V dropped 6 bases and J dropped 3; count of bases not matched to a gene: 9. Germline assignment: CDR1 DFQATT and CDR2 SNEGSKA (reference sequence). The CDR3 covers 16 residues. CDR3 DNA: TGCAGTGCCCAGACTAGCGGGAGGCTGGAAACAGATACGCAGTATTTT. Translated, it gives CSAQTSGRLETDTQYF.

In its sample, this clonotype was seen a few times. CDR3 amino acids: CASSPGTVRSGNTIYF. The CDR3 DNA reads TGCGCCAGCAGCCCTGGAACAGTCCGCTCTGGAAACACCATATATTTT. The chain has TRBV5-1 and TRBJ1-3; no clear D gene. Trimming removed 4 bases at V and 0 bases at J, with 14 bases between. The CDR3 is 16 amino acids. Germline V gene lookup returns CDR1 SGHRS and CDR2 YFSETQ.

This clonotype has more than one count but fewer than ten. This rearrangement joins TRBV15 to TRBJ2-3; 9 nucleotides align to TRBD2. CDR1 is LNHNV, CDR2 YYDKDF, per germline (reference sequence). This CDR3 is 19 amino acids long. V lost 1 base and J lost 6; bases outside the gene matches: 17. The CDR3 DNA reads as TGTGCCACCAGCAGAGTTTGGGGCCATCTGACTAGCGGCCTGGATACGCAGTATTTT. Translating it yields CATSRVWGHLTSGLDTQYF.

This clonotype came up a few times. This sequence joins TRBV20-1 and TRBJ2-3; D is ambiguous. Trimming removed 1 base at V and 4 bases at J, with 9 bases between. The germline CDR1 and CDR2 sequences are DFQATT and SNEGSKA (reference sequence). This CDR3 region has 13 residues. The CDR3 bases are TGCAGTGCTAGAGTAGTCTCCCCAGATACGCAGTATTTT. It encodes CSARVVSPDTQYF.

This chain uses TRBV5-5 with TRBJ2-7; D perhaps matches TRBD1 (6 bases). With 2 bases removed from V and 0 bases from J, the gap between germline ends came to 21 bases. CDR1 is SGHKS, CDR2 YYEKEE, per germline (reference sequence). This CDR3 comprises 18 residues. The CDR3 loop is CASSFREGQGTFSYEQYF. Here the CDR3 DNA reads TGTGCCAGCAGCTTTCGAGAGGGTCAGGGGACATTCTCCTACGAGCAGTACTTC.

The rearrangement joins TRBV5-5 to TRBJ2-7; 7 bases map to TRBD1. Germline V gene lookup returns CDR1 SGHKS and CDR2 YYEKEE (reference sequence). The CDR3 extends over 15 amino acids. V lost 5 bases, J lost 2 bases, and 10 bases stayed unmatched. The CDR3 reads CASSPFTGAPYEQYF. Here the CDR3 DNA reads TGTGCCAGCAGTCCTTTCACAGGGGCCCCCTACGAGCAGTACTTC.

The chain employs TRBV19 and TRBJ1-2; 7 bases match TRBD1. This CDR3 contains 14 residues. V lost 3 bases to trimming and J lost 1 base; unmatched junction nucleotides: 2. Germline assignment: CDR1 LNHDA and CDR2 SQIVND (reference sequence). The chain's CDR3 is CASSIDRDNYGYTF. The CDR3 region has the DNA TGTGCCAGTAGTATCGACAGGGATAACTATGGCTACACCTTC.

V is TRBV29-1 and J is TRBJ1-1, with 8 bases lining up with TRBD1. Trimming removed 5 bases from V and 10 bases from J; junction bases left unmatched: 15. The length of the CDR3 is 14 residues. In germline, CDR1 is SQVTM, CDR2 ANQGSEA. The CDR3: CSVLSLGQGTGAFF. The CDR3, as DNA: TGCAGCGTTCTCTCACTGGGGCAGGGGACAGGAGCTTTCTTT.

The chain is built from TRBV11-2 and TRBJ2-1, with TRBD2 matching 10 bases. V trimming: 1 base; J trimming: 8 bases; junction bases outside the gene matches: 8. From germline, CDR1 is SGHAT and CDR2 FQNNGV. The CDR3 has 16 amino acids. CDR3 coding DNA: TGTGCCAGCAGCTTAGGTCTAGCGGGAGCCAATGATGAGCAGTTCTTC. Translated, it gives CASSLGLAGANDEQFF. Drawing the rest from reference TRBV11-2 and TRBJ2-1, the complete variable domain is EAGVAQSPRYKIIEKRQSVAFWCNPISGHATLYWYQQILGQGPKLLIQFQNNGVVDDSQLPKDRFSAERLKGVDSTLKIQPAKLEDSAVYLCASSLGLAGANDEQFFGPGTRLTVL.

The sample holds a few counts of this clonotype. The chain links TRBV9 to TRBJ2-7; D unresolved. The CDR3 is 13 amino acids. In germline, CDR1 is SGDLS, CDR2 YYNGEE. The V gene lost 3 bases and the J gene lost 4 bases, with 11 bases spanning the gap. CDR3 nucleotides: TGTGCCAGCAGCGCAGATCCCACTTACGAGCAGTACTTC. Encoded protein: CASSADPTYEQYF.

This clonotype has more than one count but fewer than ten. The gene calls are TRBV25-1 and TRBJ1-1; the D is unclear. Germline-derived CDR1 and CDR2 are MGHDK and SYGVNS. The ends were cut back, 6 bases at V and 10 bases at J, with 21 bases in the middle. This CDR3 is 14 amino acids long. The CDR3 sequence is CASRESGALEGAFF. CDR3 DNA: TGTGCCAGCAGGGAGTCTGGCGCTTTGGAGGGAGCTTTCTTT. Together with reference TRBV25-1 and TRBJ1-1, the CDR3 gives the full variable domain: EADIYQTPRYLVIGTGKKITLECSQTMGHDKMYWYQQDPGMELHLIHYSYGVNSTEKGDLSSESTVSRIRTEHFPLTLESARPSHTSQYLCASRESGALEGAFFGQGTRLTVV.

This clonotype was seen only a few times. The chain carries TRBV7-9 and TRBJ2-3; 8 nucleotides match TRBD2. This CDR3 contains 17 residues. Germline-derived CDR1 and CDR2 are SEHNR and FQNEAQ (reference sequence). After removal of 6 bases from V and 0 bases from J, the junction contained 11 bases not matched to a gene. The CDR3 DNA follows: TGTGCCAGCAGAAGTAGCGGGGTCGTCACCAGCACAGATACGCAGTATTTT. Amino acid sequence: CASRSSGVVTSTDTQYF.

The V and J genes are TRBV13 and TRBJ2-7; 7 bases align to TRBD1. The CDR3 spans 14 residues. V dropped 0 bases and J dropped 7; count of bases not matched to a gene: 6. Germline V CDR1 and CDR2: PRHDT, FYEKMQ (reference sequence). The CDR3 spells CASSLGGQPQEQYF. The CDR3 DNA sequence: TGTGCCAGCAGCTTAGGGGGACAGCCACAGGAGCAGTACTTC.

The chain employs TRBV21-1 and TRBJ2-2; the table gives TRBD1 as D, unverified against the DNA. TRBV21-1 constitutes a pseudogene. The CDR3 extends over 17 amino acids. Here the CDR3 DNA reads TGTGCCAGCAGCTCGCGAACACCGGGACAACAGACCGGGGAGCTGTTTTTT. Amino acids: CASSSRTPGQQTGELFF.

The table lists this clonotype with a few counts. J is TRBJ2-1 and V is TRBV18, with D unclear. Trimming took off 4 bases at V and 4 bases at J, with 17 bases between the two ends. This CDR3 has 16 amino acids. The germline gives CDR1 KGHSH, CDR2 LQKENI. This chain's CDR3 is CASSHQWAEWYNEQFF. In nucleotides, the CDR3 is TGTGCCAGCTCACACCAATGGGCGGAGTGGTACAATGAGCAGTTCTTC. Full variable domain (outside the CDR3, taken from reference TRBV18 and TRBJ2-1): NAGVMQNPRHLVRRRGQEARLRCSPMKGHSHVYWYRQLPEEGLKFMVYLQKENIIDESGMPKERFSAEFPKEGPSILRIQQVVRGDSAAYFCASSHQWAEWYNEQFFGPGTRLTVL.

V is TRBV9 and J is TRBJ1-2, with TRBD1 matching over 7 bases. Germline lookup yields CDR1 SGDLS and CDR2 YYNGEE. The V gene end was trimmed by 0 bases and the J gene end by 0 bases; junction bases not matched to a gene: 5. This CDR3 is 16 amino acids long. CDR3 sequence (DNA): TGTGCCAGCAGCGTAGCTACAGGGGCTGCTAACTATGGCTACACCTTC. Protein sequence: CASSVATGAANYGYTF.

This clonotype came up once. The J gene is TRBJ2-7, the V gene TRBV20-1; the match to TRBD2 covers 14 bases. With 6 bases clipped from V and 1 base from J, the junction kept 14 bases outside the gene matches. The CDR3 has 18 amino acids. CDR1 DFQATT and CDR2 SNEGSKA come from the germline V gene (reference sequence). The CDR3 protein is CSAPSTSGRARESYEQYF. The CDR3 nucleotides read TGCAGTGCGCCCTCGACTAGCGGGAGGGCCCGGGAGTCCTACGAGCAGTACTTC.

The rearrangement uses TRBV12-3 or TRBV12-4 and TRBJ2-7, with a possible D match to TRBD2 (6 bases). The CDR3 covers 14 residues. Trimming removed 4 bases at V and 3 bases at J, with 13 bases between. CDR3 DNA sequence: TGTGCCAGCAGTTCAGTCCAGGGAGGCTACGAGCAGTACTTC. Amino acid sequence: CASSSVQGGYEQYF.

This clonotype was counted ten times or more. This CDR3 reads CASSTFGHSSYNSPLHF. Here the CDR3 DNA reads TGTGCCAGCAGCACCTTTGGACACAGCTCCTATAATTCACCCCTCCACTTT. The chain couples TRBV21-1 to TRBJ1-6; TRBD1 reflects the table's D call only, with no check against the DNA. TRBV21-1 represents a pseudogene. The CDR3 loop spans 17 amino acids.

The chain joins TRBV9 to TRBJ2-7; a possible D gene is TRBD1 (5 bases). V was pared by 3 bases and J by 0 bases, with 10 bases between. There are 14 residues in the CDR3. Looked up from germline, CDR1 is SGDLS and CDR2 is YYNGEE. The CDR3 spells CASSGGGSSYEQYF. DNA of the CDR3: TGTGCCAGCAGCGGGGGCGGCAGCTCCTACGAGCAGTACTTC.

The sample holds a few counts of this clonotype. V usage is TRBV6-5 and J usage is TRBJ2-1; no reliable D call. Per germline, CDR1 MNHEY and CDR2 SVGAGI. The V gene lost 8 bases and the J gene lost 8 bases, with 19 bases spanning the gap. The CDR3 contains 14 residues. CDR3 protein: CASRTMTGVDEQFF. DNA of the CDR3: TGTGCCAGCCGTACAATGACGGGTGTGGATGAGCAGTTCTTC.

The chain recombines TRBV20-1 with TRBJ2-3, with 7 bases lining up with TRBD2. The CDR3 length is 15 residues. Germline V CDR1 and CDR2: DFQATT, SNEGSKA (reference sequence). The junction had 9 bases not matched to a gene; V was cut back by 3 bases and J by 3 bases. The CDR3 DNA sequence: TGCAGTGCTAGCAAGGACGGGAGGCCTACAGATACGCAGTATTTT. Protein product: CSASKDGRPTDTQYF.

This clonotype was observed at least ten times. The rearrangement uses TRBV27 and TRBJ2-7; D gene unclear. The germline V gene has CDR1 MNHEY and CDR2 SMNVEV (reference sequence). There are 14 residues in the CDR3. The V gene lost 6 bases and the J gene lost 3 bases, with 15 bases spanning the gap. CDR3 protein: CASSPGRSLYEQYF. As DNA, the CDR3 is TGTGCCAGCAGCCCCGGGCGGAGTCTCTACGAGCAGTACTTC.

V is TRBV5-1 and J is TRBJ2-7; 8 nucleotides match TRBD1. The CDR3 sequence is 20 residues long. From germline, CDR1 is SGHRS and CDR2 YFSETQ. After removal of 0 bases from V and 3 bases from J, the junction contained 20 bases not matched to a gene. CDR3: CASSLVTGGRTGDFDYEQYF. DNA of the CDR3: TGCGCCAGCAGCTTGGTTACAGGGGGAAGGACTGGAGACTTCGACTACGAGCAGTACTTC.

This clonotype has only a few counts. This sequence joins TRBV6-5 and TRBJ2-7, with a tentative D call TRBD1 (6 bases). V was trimmed by 2 bases and J by 2 bases, leaving 7 bases between them. Germline V lookup: CDR1 MNHEY, CDR2 SVGAGI. The CDR3 is 13 amino acids. The CDR3 DNA sequence: TGTGCCAGCAGTTACGGGGACACCTACGAGCAGTACTTC. Translation gives CASSYGDTYEQYF.